This entry is about one T cell receptor (beta chain). Its specificity is not known. The sample comes from a study of cytomegalovirus exposure and HLA in healthy donors. Germline V CDR1 and CDR2: SNHLY, FYNNEI. This CDR3 has 13 residues. V gave up 3 bases and J gave up 3 bases, with 6 bases separating them. PCR primers comprised 60 Vbeta and 13 Jbeta primers. Profiling relied on immunoSEQ multiplex PCR, and the TCRdb table lists in-frame clones only, not all of them. The table records over 150,000 clones, around 85% of them present only once. Findings and caveats of the study: Researchers counted some 150 TCR beta chains as cytomegalovirus-associated.

The TCR was taken from a human donor in good health. The J gene is TRBJ1-5, the V gene TRBV2, with D uncertain. The sequencing sample was made of PBMCs. This CDR3 is CASSDLFNQPQHF. CDR3 bases: TGTGCCAGCAGTGACCTCTTCAATCAGCCCCAGCATTTT.